This T cell receptor (beta chain) was sequenced during a study of T cells in Graves' hyperthyroidism and ophthalmopathy (dated by TCRdb to the late 2010s). Broadly, across the study: Peripheral blood samples were taken at initial diagnosis, before any treatment was given. TCR V-J signatures able to tell the groups apart were searched for in a discovery cohort of some 97 patients, of whom 40 to 45 had Graves' ophthalmopathy and 55 to 60 had stable Graves' hyperthyroidism. Prospective prediction of ophthalmopathy was tested in an independent validation cohort consisting of about 19 hyperthyroidism patients and over 15 patients who later progressed to ophthalmopathy. The roughly 100 discovery patients were randomly divided into training and test sets at a 7:3 ratio. In addition, the study compared T-cell repertoires in thyroid tissue and in blood from roughly 6 Graves' hyperthyroidism patients. After blood sampling, hyperthyroidism patients were treated with methimazole at a starting dose of 30 mg daily, and ophthalmopathy patients were treated with high-dose intravenous methylprednisolone. The paper reports TCR Vbeta CDR3 sequencing of fewer than 150 peripheral blood samples: around 45 ophthalmopathy, fewer than 80 hyperthyroidism and 17 progressor patients. What the research found in general, with its limitations: In validation, progression to ophthalmopathy was predicted by the model with roughly 69% sensitivity and 72% to 80% specificity, a median of around 5.9 months before onset. A 13 V-J signature model separated ophthalmopathy from stable hyperthyroidism, with over 85% sensitivity and about 81% specificity in cross-validation and 80%/75% in testing. Sample size was not statistically predetermined, and investigators were not blinded to group allocation. Most expanded thyroid clonotypes (frequency above 0.001) were also detected in blood, a finding suggesting that blood repertoires may reflect thyroid immune responses.

Graves' hyperthyroidism was defined as stable when no progression to ophthalmopathy occurred over 18 months of follow-up. Hyperthyroidism patients were aged 18 to 65 years and newly diagnosed, with disease duration of less than 2 months. The study excluded patients with uncontrolled infections, other autoimmune diseases, pregnancy or lactation. Clinical symptoms, serum thyroxine and TRAb, thyroid ultrasound, and orbital computed tomography formed the basis for the diagnoses. PBMCs were isolated from approximately 10 ml of fresh peripheral blood by Ficoll-Paque density gradient centrifugation. Trizol reagent was used to extract total RNA, and RNA quality was then checked on an Agilent 2100 Bioanalyzer. This clonotype was counted many times. Which antigen it targets is not known. Base qualities are not provided; no much larger clone lies one nucleotide away. TCR beta CDR3 regions were amplified from RNA transcripts. The TCR CDR3 was subjected to a first round of RT-PCR using the HTBI primer set and the Qiagen OneStep RT-PCR kit. Libraries were constructed in a second round of multiplex PCR, after which size selection and purification were carried out. The libraries were sequenced on an Illumina HiSeq2000 using paired-end 100 bp reads. The original pipeline was this. SOAPnuke was used to process the raw data, with reads discarded if the reads contained adapters or uncalled bases, had a mean Phred below 15, or lacked an exact constant-primer or identifier match. High-quality paired reads were merged with COPE v1.2.5, and unique nucleotide sequences were defined as clonotypes. MiTCR v1.1 was used to align the clonotypes against IMGT TRBV, TRBD and TRBJ reference segments. The analysis included only V-J combinations with a frequency above 0.0001, which together covered more than 98% of the repertoires. A TCS score was defined as the ratio of F50 (clonal expansion) to E x V (chaos), with BLOSUM62-based TCRdist applied between CDR3 peptides within each V-J. Welch's t-statistics and random forest reduced roughly 540 V-J features to fewer than 15, which were used in a naive Bayes classifier (R e1071). TCRdb reprocessing: public reads trimmed at Q25 with fastp, clones called with MiXCR, in-frame beta chains kept. Rows matching on CDR3 protein sequence are summarized as one entry with the most common DNA and genes. The V and J calls follow TCRdb's processing rather than the paper's. The sample table shows some 740,000 distinct CDR3 sequences, and around 15% are seen once. Jointly, the top ten make up roughly 10% of the sample.

From a lookup of the germline V gene, CDR1 and CDR2 are SGHAT and FQNNGV. V trim: 3 bases; J trim: 5 bases; unmatched bases: 4. Its CDR3 holds 13 amino acids, cysteine through phenylalanine. The only DNA kept is the CDR3, 39 bases in frame from the first base. Recombination connected TRBV11-2 to TRBJ2-7, with 7 bases aligning to TRBD2. The TCR was taken from a woman under 30 with Graves' hyperthyroidism. Sequenced input: blood. The DNA reads as follows: TGTGCCAGCAGCTTTGCGACTAGCAACGAGCAGTACTTC. This codes for CASSFATSNEQYF.